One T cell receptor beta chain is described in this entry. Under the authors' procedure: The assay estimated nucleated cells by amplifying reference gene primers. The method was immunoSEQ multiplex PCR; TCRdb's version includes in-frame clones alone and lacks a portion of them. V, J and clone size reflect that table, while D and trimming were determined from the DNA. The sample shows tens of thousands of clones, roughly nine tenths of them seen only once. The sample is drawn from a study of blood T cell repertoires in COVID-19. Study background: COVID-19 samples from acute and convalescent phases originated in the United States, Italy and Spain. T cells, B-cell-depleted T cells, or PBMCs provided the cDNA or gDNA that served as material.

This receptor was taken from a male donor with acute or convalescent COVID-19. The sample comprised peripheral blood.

CDR3 nucleotide sequence: TGTGCCAGCAGTGAAGTCGGCCAGGGCGCCGGGGAGCTGTTTTTT. Its translation is CASSEVGQGAGELFF. The V gene is TRBV6-1, the J gene TRBJ2-2, with D perhaps TRBD1 (5 bases). The CDR3 extends over 15 amino acids. With 1 base removed from V and 6 bases from J, the gap between germline ends came to 12 bases. Germline CDR1 is MNHNS and CDR2 is SASEGT.